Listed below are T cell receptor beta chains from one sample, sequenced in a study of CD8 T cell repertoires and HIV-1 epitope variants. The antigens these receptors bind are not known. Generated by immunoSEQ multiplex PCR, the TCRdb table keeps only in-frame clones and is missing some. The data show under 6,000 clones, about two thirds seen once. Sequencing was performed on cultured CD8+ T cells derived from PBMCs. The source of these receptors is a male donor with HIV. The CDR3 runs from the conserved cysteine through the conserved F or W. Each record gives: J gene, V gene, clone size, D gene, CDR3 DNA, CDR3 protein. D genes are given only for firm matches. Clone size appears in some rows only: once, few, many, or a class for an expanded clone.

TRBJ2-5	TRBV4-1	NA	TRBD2	TGCGCCAGCAGCCAAGTAGCGGGAGGCCGAGAGACCCAGTACTTC	CASSQVAGGRETQYF
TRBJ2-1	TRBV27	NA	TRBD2	TGTGCCAGCAGTTTATCGGTAGGGACTAGCGGGACTGGTGAGCAGTTCTTC	CASSLSVGTSGTGEQFF
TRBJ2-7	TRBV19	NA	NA	TGTGCCAGTAGTATAGATCTCACAGCCAACGAGCAGTACTTC	CASSIDLTANEQYF
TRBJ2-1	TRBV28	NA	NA	TGTGCCAGCAGCCATCGATCCGAGCAGTTCTTC	CASSHRSEQFF
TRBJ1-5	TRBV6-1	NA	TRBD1	TGTGCCAGCAGTGAAGGACAGGGGGCTGAGAAGCCCCAGCATTTT	CASSEGQGAEKPQHF
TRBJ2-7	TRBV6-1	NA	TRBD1	TGTGCCAGCAGGGACAGGGAGCCCTTAGAGCAGTACTTC	CASRDREPLEQYF
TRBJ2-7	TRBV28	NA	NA	TGTGCCAGCAGTTTAATAGCGAGCTCCTACGAGCAGTACTTC	CASSLIASSYEQYF
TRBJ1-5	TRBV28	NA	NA	TGTGCCAGCAGTTTGCCCCAGAATCAGCCCCAGCATTTT	CASSLPQNQPQHF
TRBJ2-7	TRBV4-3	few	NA	TGCGCCAGCAGCCAAGATCTTAGAGGTCTGAGCTACGAGCAGTACTTC	CASSQDLRGLSYEQYF
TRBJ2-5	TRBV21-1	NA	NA	TGTGCCAGCAGCTCCGCCGGGATAGATCAAGAGACCCAGTACTTC	CASSSAGIDQETQYF
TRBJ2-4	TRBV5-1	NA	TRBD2	TGCGCCAGCAGCTTGGACGGGGGGACCAAAAACATTCAGTACTTC	CASSLDGGTKNIQYF
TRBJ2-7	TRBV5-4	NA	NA	TGTGCCAGCAGCTTGGGCCCAGAAGAGCAGTACTTC	CASSLGPEEQYF
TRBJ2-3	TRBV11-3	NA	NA	TGTGCCAGCAGCCTCCGGCCGCAAGATACGCAGTATTTT	CASSLRPQDTQYF
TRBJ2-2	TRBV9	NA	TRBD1	TGTGCCAGCAGCGTAGAAAACACAGGGGGTTTCACCGGGGAGCTGTTTTTT	CASSVENTGGFTGELFF